This T cell receptor (beta chain) came from a study of blood T cell repertoires in COVID-19. Across the study: The United States, Italy and Spain were the sources of the acute and convalescent COVID-19 samples.

V was cut by 0 bases and J by 8 bases, with 11 bases left in between. This CDR3 comprises 15 residues. Germline V lookup: CDR1 MNHEY, CDR2 SVGAGI. Repertoires were generated with immunoSEQ multiplex PCR, while TCRdb's copy carries only in-frame clones and drops some. The profile shows more than 150,000 clones, roughly four fifths of them singletons. Source material: peripheral blood. This TCR was recovered from a human donor in a cohort sampled during active COVID-19. The chain employs TRBV6-5 and TRBJ1-6; D gene unclear. The CDR3 DNA follows: TGTGCCAGCAGTTACTCGACACGGGAAGATTCACCCCTCCACTTT. It specifies CASSYSTREDSPLHF.